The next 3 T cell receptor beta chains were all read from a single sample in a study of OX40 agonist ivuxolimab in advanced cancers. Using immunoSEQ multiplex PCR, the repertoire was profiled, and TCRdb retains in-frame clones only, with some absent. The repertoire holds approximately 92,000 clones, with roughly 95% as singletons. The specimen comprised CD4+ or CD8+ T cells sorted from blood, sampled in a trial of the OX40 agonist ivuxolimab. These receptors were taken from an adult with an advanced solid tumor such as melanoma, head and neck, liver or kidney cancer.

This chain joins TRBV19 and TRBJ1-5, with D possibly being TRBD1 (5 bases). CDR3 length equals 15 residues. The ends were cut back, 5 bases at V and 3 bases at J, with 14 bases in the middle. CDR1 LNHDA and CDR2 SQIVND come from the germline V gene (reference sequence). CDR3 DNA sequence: TGTGCCAGTAGTTATTACCGGGGCTCCAATCAGCCCCAGCATTTT. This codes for CASSYYRGSNQPQHF.

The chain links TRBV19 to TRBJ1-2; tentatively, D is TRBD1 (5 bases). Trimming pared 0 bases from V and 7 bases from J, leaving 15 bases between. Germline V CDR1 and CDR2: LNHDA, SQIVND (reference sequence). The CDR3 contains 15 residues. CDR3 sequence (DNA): TGTGCCAGTAGTATAGAACGGCAGGGAAGGAGTGGCTACACCTTC. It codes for CASSIERQGRSGYTF.

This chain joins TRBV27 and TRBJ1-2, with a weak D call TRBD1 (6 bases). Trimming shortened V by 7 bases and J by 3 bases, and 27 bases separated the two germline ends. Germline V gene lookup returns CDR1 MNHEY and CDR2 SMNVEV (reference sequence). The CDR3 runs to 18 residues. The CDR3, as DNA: TGTGCCAGCAACCTTCGGCCCGACAGGATCCCCCTCTACTATGGCTACACCTTC. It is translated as CASNLRPDRIPLYYGYTF.